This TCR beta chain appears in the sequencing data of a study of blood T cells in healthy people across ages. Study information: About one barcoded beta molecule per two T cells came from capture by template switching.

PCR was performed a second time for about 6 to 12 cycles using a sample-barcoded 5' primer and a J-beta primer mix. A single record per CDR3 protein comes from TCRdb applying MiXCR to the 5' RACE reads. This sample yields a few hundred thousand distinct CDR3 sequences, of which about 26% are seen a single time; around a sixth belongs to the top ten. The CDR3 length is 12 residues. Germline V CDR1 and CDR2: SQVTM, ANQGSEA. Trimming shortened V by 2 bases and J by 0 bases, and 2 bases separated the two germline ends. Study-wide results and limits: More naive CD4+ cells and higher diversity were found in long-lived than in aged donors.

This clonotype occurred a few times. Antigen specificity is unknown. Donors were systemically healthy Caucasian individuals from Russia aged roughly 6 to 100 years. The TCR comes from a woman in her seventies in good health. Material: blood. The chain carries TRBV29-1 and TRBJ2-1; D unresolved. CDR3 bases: TGCAGCGTTGAACGCTCCTACAATGAGCAGTTCTTC. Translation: CSVERSYNEQFF.